One sample yielded the 21 T cell receptor beta chains listed below, sequenced in a study of cytomegalovirus exposure and HLA in healthy donors. The PCR employed 60 Vbeta primers together with 13 Jbeta primers. Using immunoSEQ multiplex PCR, the repertoire was profiled, and TCRdb retains in-frame clones only, with some absent. The data contain fewer than 100,000 clones, around 68% of them singletons. The specimen sequenced was PBMCs. The receptors were gathered from a female donor in good health and CMV-seronegative.

This chain joins TRBV7-2 and TRBJ1-1; 9 bases match TRBD1. V lost 5 bases, J lost 7 bases, and 14 bases stayed unmatched. Germline V gene sequence: CDR1 SGHTA, CDR2 FQGNSA. This CDR3 comprises 16 residues. CDR3 DNA: TGTGCCAGCAGCCCGGTGGACAGGGGACTGTATCGTGAAGCTTTCTTT. Translation: CASSPVDRGLYREAFF.

This clone was seen only a few times. V gene TRBV7-9 combines with J gene TRBJ1-1, with D hard to call. This CDR3 region has 14 residues. Germline V gene lookup returns CDR1 SEHNR and CDR2 FQNEAQ (reference sequence). V gave up 5 bases and J gave up 4 bases, with 14 bases separating them. The DNA of the CDR3 is TGTGCCAGCAGCCGCAGAGGCAGACCCACTGAAGCTTTCTTT. Protein sequence: CASSRRGRPTEAFF.

This sequence joins TRBV12-5 and TRBJ1-6, with D unclear. Germline V lookup: CDR1 LGHNT, CDR2 FRNRAP. Between the trimmed V and J ends, which lost 5 bases and 8 bases, there was a span of 13 bases. This CDR3 spans 14 amino acids. This chain's CDR3 is CASGATRQDSPLHF. The CDR3, as DNA: TGTGCTAGTGGTGCCACACGCCAGGATTCACCCCTCCACTTT.

CDR3 DNA: TGTGCCAGCAGCTCCACGGGGACAGGGAGTCGGGAAAAACTGTTTTTT. It encodes CASSSTGTGSREKLFF. V usage is TRBV11-2 and J usage is TRBJ1-4, with 9 bases matching TRBD1. The CDR3 is made up of 16 amino acids. The V and J ends lost 4 bases and 8 bases, in that order; junction bases with no gene match: 11. Germline V CDR1 and CDR2: SGHAT, FQNNGV.

Written as DNA, the CDR3 is TGCGCCAGCAGCCGAGTACAGGGGCCCTGCTGGGACGAGCAGTACTTC. Translation gives CASSRVQGPCWDEQYF. J is TRBJ2-7 and V is TRBV4-3; TRBD1 matches at 7 bases. Germline-derived CDR1 and CDR2 are LGHNA and YSLEER. The V segment lost 4 bases and the J segment 5 bases; nucleotides outside the gene matches: 14. This CDR3 comprises 16 residues.

The CDR3 region has the DNA TGTGCCAGCACTTCCGGGGGGGGTGGCTACACCTTC. This encodes CASTSGGGGYTF. The chain combines TRBV6-5 with TRBJ1-2, with D tentatively TRBD1 (5 bases). The CDR3 runs to 12 residues. V was pared by 7 bases and J by 7 bases, with 13 bases between. Germline-derived CDR1 and CDR2 are MNHEY and SVGAGI.

This CDR3 reads CATRGAGDNEQFF. The CDR3 DNA reads as TGCGCCACCCGGGGAGCGGGAGACAATGAGCAGTTCTTC. The chain combines TRBV10-1 with TRBJ2-1, with 8 bases aligning to TRBD2. This CDR3 has 13 residues. Germline-derived CDR1 and CDR2 are WNHNN and SYGVQD (reference sequence). J gave up 5 bases and V 10 bases, and 7 bases lay outside the gene matches.

This clone appeared a few times. The rearrangement joins TRBV7-9 to TRBJ1-4; 7 bases align to TRBD1. Germline CDR1 SEHNR, CDR2 FQNEAQ (reference sequence). The CDR3 extends over 15 amino acids. J gave up 4 bases and V 5 bases, and 7 bases lay outside the gene matches. DNA of the CDR3: TGTGCCAGCAGCCCGAGACAGGGAGTTAATGAAAAACTGTTTTTT. Translating gives CASSPRQGVNEKLFF.

The CDR3 nucleotides read TGTGCCAGCAGTTACGCCGAGCGGGAGGAAGCAGATACGCAGTATTTT. Residues: CASSYAEREEADTQYF. J is TRBJ2-3 and V is TRBV6-5; 9 bases are a match to TRBD2. CDR3 length: 16 amino acids. CDR1 is MNHEY, CDR2 SVGAGI, per germline. J gave up 4 bases and V 2 bases, and 7 bases lay outside the gene matches.

The chain recombines TRBV30 with TRBJ2-3; 7 nucleotides align to TRBD2. The J segment lost 6 bases and the V segment lost 1 base, leaving 10 bases of the junction unmatched. The CDR3 consists of 15 residues. Per germline, CDR1 GTSNPN and CDR2 SVGIG (reference sequence). The CDR3 loop is CAWSGYSGLADTQYF. CDR3 DNA sequence: TGTGCCTGGAGTGGTTATAGCGGGTTGGCGGATACGCAGTATTTT.

As DNA, the CDR3 is TGTGCCAGTAGCCCCGACAGGAGACCCTACGAGCAGTACTTC. It is translated as CASSPDRRPYEQYF. V and J are TRBV19 and TRBJ2-7; D is possibly TRBD1 (6 bases). Trimming left V 6 bases short and J 2 bases short, with 14 bases between. The CDR3 covers 14 residues. In germline, CDR1 is LNHDA, CDR2 SQIVND (reference sequence).

The gene calls are TRBV4-1 and TRBJ2-7; the match to TRBD2 covers 7 bases. Germline CDR1 and CDR2: MGHRA and YSYEKL. The CDR3 sequence is 14 residues long. V lost 3 bases and J lost 3; bases outside the gene matches: 5. CDR3 in amino acids: CASSHKTSLYEQYF. As DNA, the CDR3 is TGCGCCAGCAGCCACAAGACTAGCCTCTACGAGCAGTACTTC.

The chain carries TRBV5-1 and TRBJ2-3; 8 bases match TRBD2. Germline-derived CDR1 and CDR2 are SGHRS and YFSETQ. The CDR3 has 14 amino acids. With V trimmed by 7 bases and J by 7 bases, 11 bases remained unmatched. Written as DNA, the CDR3 is TGCGCCAGCGGCACTACAAGCGGGAGTAATACGCAGTATTTT. Protein sequence: CASGTTSGSNTQYF.

The CDR3 loop is CASSIQSTNEKLFF. The CDR3 DNA reads as TGTGCCAGCAGCATTCAATCAACTAATGAAAAACTGTTTTTT. The chain combines TRBV7-9 with TRBJ1-4; D gene ambiguous. The CDR3 has 14 residues. Germline-derived CDR1 and CDR2 are SEHNR and FQNEAQ (reference sequence). V lost 5 bases, J lost 0 bases, and 7 bases lay in between. The variable domain in full, completed from reference TRBV7-9 and TRBJ1-4, reads DTGVSQNPRHKITKRGQNVTFRCDPISEHNRLYWYRQTLGQGPEFLTYFQNEAQLEKSRLLSDRFSAERPKGSFSTLEIQRTEQGDSAMYLCASSIQSTNEKLFFGSGTQLSVL.

V gene TRBV16 combines with J gene TRBJ2-1; D ambiguous. Trimming pared 4 bases from V and 4 bases from J, leaving 2 bases between. The germline CDR1 and CDR2 sequences are KGHSY and FQNENV. This CDR3 has 11 amino acids. The CDR3: CASSPYNEQFF. Here the CDR3 DNA reads TGTGCCAGCAGCCCGTACAATGAGCAGTTCTTC. Full variable domain (missing parts from reference TRBV16 and TRBJ2-1): GEEVAQTPKHLVRGEGQKAKLYCAPIKGHSYVFWYQQVLKNEFKFLISFQNENVFDETGMPKERFSAKCLPNSPCSLEIQATKLEDSAVYFCASSPYNEQFFGPGTRLTVL.

The genes are TRBV4-1 and TRBJ1-3; D is ambiguous. The length of the CDR3 is 17 residues. Germline CDR1 is MGHRA and CDR2 is YSYEKL. Trimming pared 1 base from V and 3 bases from J, leaving 16 bases between. CDR3 sequence (DNA): TGCGCCAGCAGCCAAGTCCTGGGAGGGATGGGTGGAAACACCATATATTTT. Its protein is CASSQVLGGMGGNTIYF.

The chain recombines TRBV5-1 with TRBJ2-7; 8 nucleotides agree with TRBD2. This CDR3 region has 14 residues. Germline lookup yields CDR1 SGHRS and CDR2 YFSETQ. The V gene end was trimmed by 0 bases and the J gene end by 6 bases; junction bases not matched to a gene: 5. The CDR3 coding sequence is TGCGCCAGCAGCTTGGATCTAGCGGGTCGCGAGCAGTACTTC. Protein: CASSLDLAGREQYF.

This clone appeared a single time. The genes are TRBV11-3 and TRBJ1-1; D not certain. CDR3 length: 13 amino acids. Germline V gene lookup returns CDR1 SGHNT and CDR2 YENEEA. V lost 5 bases to trimming and J lost 0 bases, with 7 bases between them. The CDR3, as DNA: TGTGCCAGCAGCCCCCACATGAACACTGAAGCTTTCTTT. It yields the protein CASSPHMNTEAFF.

The V gene is TRBV30, the J gene TRBJ2-2, with D possibly matching TRBD2 (5 bases). The CDR3 length is 15 residues. The V gene lost 2 bases and the J gene lost 7 bases, with 17 bases spanning the gap. Germline V gene data show CDR1 as GTSNPN and CDR2 as SVGIG (reference sequence). CDR3 nucleotide sequence: TGTGCCTGGAGTAGGGAGACCCTACGGGGCGGGGAGCTGTTTTTT. Residues: CAWSRETLRGGELFF.

The sample holds a few counts of this clone. V usage is TRBV7-9 and J usage is TRBJ1-3; TRBD1 might be the D (5 bases). This CDR3 is 15 amino acids long. Germline V gene lookup returns CDR1 SEHNR and CDR2 FQNEAQ (reference sequence). V was shortened by 1 base and J by 5 bases, with 12 bases between the two germline ends. This CDR3 is CASSLEAGRRNTIYF. In DNA form, the CDR3 reads TGTGCCAGCAGCTTAGAAGCAGGGAGGAGAAACACCATATATTTT.

CDR3 loop: CAWSAQVGYTF. The CDR3 coding sequence is TGTGCCTGGAGTGCACAGGTTGGCTACACCTTC. The chain recombines TRBV30 with TRBJ1-2; D is perhaps TRBD1 (5 bases). The CDR3 has 11 amino acids. Germline V gives CDR1 GTSNPN, CDR2 SVGIG (reference sequence). Trimming cost V 1 base and J 7 bases, with 7 bases left between them.